The 23 T cell receptor beta chains below were found in one sample sequenced in a study of spatial heterogeneity in lung cancer. Specified time point: sample taken at primary tumor resection. Tumor, nontumor lung or frozen PBMC supplied whole RNA that was sequenced unsorted. TCRdb used MiXCR to reprocess the 5' RACE reads, holding one entry per CDR3 protein. The sample holds hundreds of distinct CDR3 sequences, about 87% seen once. This sample comprised PBMCs, obtained at surgery. Receptors were obtained from a female donor with early-stage non-small cell lung cancer.

Points on this clonotype: This beta chain is off target for a library built for alpha chains, so its abundance means little. The V call is TRBV4-3, the J call TRBJ2-7; D may be TRBD1 or TRBD2 (5 bases each). The V and J ends lost 4 bases and 5 bases respectively, with 24 bases between them. Germline loops: CDR1 LGHNA, CDR2 YSLEER. The CDR3 totals 17 residues. The CDR3, as DNA: TGCGCCAGCAGCCTTGAAAAATGGGAGAGACAGACGCACGAGCAGTACGTC. As protein: CASSLEKWERQTHEQYV.

In the case of this clonotype: This beta chain came through as a stray read in a library set up for alpha chains, and its size says little. The V gene is TRBV20-1, the J gene TRBJ2-1; 7 bases are a match to TRBD1. Germline V gene lookup returns CDR1 DFQATT and CDR2 SNEGSKA (reference sequence). J gave up 3 bases and V 6 bases, and 5 bases lay outside the gene matches. The CDR3 covers 13 residues. The CDR3 DNA reads as TGCAGTGCCGAAGGGACAGTCTACAATGAGCAGTTCTTC. Amino acids: CSAEGTVYNEQFF.

To note about this clonotype: The size of this beta chain means little, since it is a stray read in a library made for alpha chains. This chain connects TRBV27 to TRBJ1-6; 7 bases are a match to TRBD1. This CDR3 has 14 amino acids. V lost 2 bases, J lost 7 bases, and 2 bases stayed unmatched. Per the germline V gene, CDR1 is MNHEY and CDR2 is SMNVEV (reference sequence). As DNA, the CDR3 is TGTGCCAGCAGTTTAGGAGGGGGCAATTCACCCCTCCACTTT. It encodes CASSLGGGNSPLHF.

On this clonotype itself: Found in a library prepared for alpha chains, this beta chain is an off-target read, and its abundance has little meaning. The V and J genes are TRBV4-3 and TRBJ2-1; 8 bases agree with TRBD2. The CDR3 consists of 14 residues. J lost 8 bases, V lost 0 bases, and 3 bases had no gene match. Germline assignment: CDR1 LGHNA and CDR2 YSLEER. CDR3 DNA sequence: TGCGCCAGCAGCCAAGACGTAGCGGGATATGAGCAGTTCTTC. Translating it yields CASSQDVAGYEQFF.

With regard to this clonotype: Little can be read into the size of this beta chain, an off-target read in a library designed for alpha chains. This sequence joins TRBV6-6 and TRBJ2-5; D not certain. Per germline, CDR1 MNHNY and CDR2 SVGAGI (reference sequence). The CDR3 extends over 12 amino acids. Between the trimmed V and J ends, which lost 0 bases and 5 bases, there was a span of 4 bases. The CDR3 protein is CASSYSQETQYF. The DNA of the CDR3 is TGTGCCAGCAGTTACTCCCAGGAGACCCAGTACTTC.

This clonotype has just a few counts. This beta chain is a stray read from a library made for alpha chains; its abundance is not meaningful. The rearrangement joins TRBV7-9 to TRBJ1-1; a possible D gene is TRBD1 (5 bases). The CDR3 runs 12 residues. Germline values: CDR1 SEHNR, CDR2 FQNEAQ (reference sequence). V lost 5 bases and J 7 bases, leaving 11 bases between the germline ends. The CDR3 reads CASSPGHFEAFF. The CDR3 nucleotides are TGTGCCAGCAGCCCCGGACATTTTGAAGCTTTCTTT.

This clonotype was observed a single time. Being off target in a library aimed at alpha chains, this beta chain has a size of little meaning. The chain carries TRBV7-2 and TRBJ1-5, with D unresolved. Germline lookup yields CDR1 SGHTA and CDR2 FQGNSA. This CDR3 comprises 12 residues. Trimming pared 5 bases from V and 0 bases from J, leaving 2 bases between. The CDR3 sequence: CASSDSNQPQHF. In DNA, the CDR3 is TGTGCCAGCAGCGATAGCAATCAGCCCCAGCATTTT.

Note on this clonotype: This beta chain is an unintended read in a library built for alpha chains; its size means little. The chain employs TRBV24-1 and TRBJ2-7; 9 nucleotides match TRBD1. Germline CDR1 and CDR2: KGHDR and SFDVKD. This CDR3 is built from 16 residues. The V and J ends lost 2 bases and 4 bases, in that order; junction bases with no gene match: 8. CDR3 sequence reads: CATSDSPGQGTYEQYF. The CDR3 DNA reads TGTGCCACCAGTGATTCGCCGGGACAGGGAACTTACGAGCAGTACTTC.

As regards this clonotype: Within a library made for alpha chains, this beta chain is off target, and its count is uninformative. This rearrangement joins TRBV3-1 to TRBJ1-1, with D maybe TRBD1 (6 bases). The CDR3 extends over 16 amino acids. The V end lost 1 base, the J end lost 2 bases, and 14 bases lay between the germline ends. CDR1 is LGHDT, CDR2 YNNKEL, per germline (reference sequence). CDR3 nucleotide sequence: TGTGCCAGCAGCCAAGCGTACGGACAGTACAACACTGAAGCTTTCTTT. This sequence encodes CASSQAYGQYNTEAFF.

For this clonotype: Within a library made for alpha chains, this beta chain is off target, and its count is uninformative. This rearrangement joins TRBV13 to TRBJ2-6; D is unclear. The germline V gene has CDR1 PRHDT and CDR2 FYEKMQ (reference sequence). Between the trimmed V and J ends, which lost 5 bases and 2 bases, there was a span of 10 bases. This CDR3 has 15 residues. The CDR3 DNA reads TGTGCCAGCAGCCTACGGACCGCTGGGGCCAACGTCCTGACTTTC. Protein product: CASSLRTAGANVLTF.

Details on this clonotype: This beta chain is a stray read from a library made for alpha chains; its abundance is not meaningful. The chain employs TRBV7-2 and TRBJ2-7, with D tentatively TRBD2 (5 bases). CDR1 and CDR2 (germline): SGHTA, FQGNSA. The CDR3 runs 14 residues. Trimming removed 3 bases at V and 0 bases at J, with 9 bases between. The CDR3 region has the DNA TGTGCCAGCAGCTTCGGCGGGTACTCCTACGAGCAGTACTTC. Translated, it gives CASSFGGYSYEQYF.

Concerning this clonotype: For a library built for alpha chains, this beta chain is a stray read; little rests on its size. This sequence joins TRBV20-1 and TRBJ2-7; maybe TRBD2 (6 bases). The CDR3 runs 16 residues. Germline assignment: CDR1 DFQATT and CDR2 SNEGSKA (reference sequence). V lost 0 bases, J lost 7 bases, and 22 bases lay in between. The CDR3 reads CSARDRDSLWAGEQYF. The CDR3 nucleotides are TGCAGTGCTAGAGATCGAGATAGTCTCTGGGCGGGGGAGCAGTACTTC.

Concerning this clonotype itself: This beta chain is off target for a library built for alpha chains, so its abundance means little. This chain links TRBV12-3 or TRBV12-4 with TRBJ2-7; D might be TRBD1 (6 bases). Trimming took off 2 bases at V and 5 bases at J, with 10 bases between the two ends. CDR3 length equals 13 residues. The CDR3 loop is CASSLRTAHEQYF. CDR3 sequence (DNA): TGTGCCAGCAGTTTAAGGACAGCCCACGAGCAGTACTTC.

Comments on this clonotype: Because the library targeted alpha chains, this beta chain is an off-target read whose size means little. The V call is TRBV7-8, the J call TRBJ1-6; no definite D call. The CDR3 contains 13 residues. Trimming removed 5 bases at V and 7 bases at J, with 9 bases between. Germline CDR1 is SGHVS and CDR2 is FQNEAQ. The CDR3 DNA sequence: TGTGCCAGCAGCCCAGACGCCAATTCACCCCTCCACTTT. Residues: CASSPDANSPLHF.

For this clonotype: For a library built for alpha chains, this beta chain is a stray read; little rests on its size. The chain joins TRBV5-8 to TRBJ1-1; maybe TRBD1 (6 bases). Trimming pared 4 bases from V and 4 bases from J, leaving 11 bases between. This CDR3 has 13 amino acids. Germline loops: CDR1 SGHTS, CDR2 YDEGEE. This CDR3 is CASSLRGGTEAFF. CDR3 nucleotide sequence: TGTGCCAGCAGCCTGAGAGGGGGCACTGAAGCTTTCTTT. The variable domain in full, completed from reference TRBV5-8 and TRBJ1-1, reads EAGVTQSPTHLIKTRGQQATLRCSPISGHTSVYWYQQALGLGLQFLLWYDEGEERNRGNFPPRFSGRQFPNYSSELNVNALELEDSALYLCASSLRGGTEAFFGQGTRLTVV.

Note on this clonotype: The library was prepared for alpha chains; this beta chain is a stray read, so its frequency means little. V and J are TRBV20-1 and TRBJ1-1; maybe TRBD1 (5 bases). CDR1 is DFQATT, CDR2 SNEGSKA, per germline (reference sequence). The CDR3 extends over 14 amino acids. Trimming took 6 bases from V and 5 from J, leaving 19 bases between them. The CDR3 sequence: CSAVPDGGGTEAFF. DNA for the CDR3: TGCAGTGCAGTCCCTGATGGGGGTGGAACTGAAGCTTTCTTT.

Notes on this clonotype: This beta chain is an unintended read in a library built for alpha chains; its size means little. The V and J genes are TRBV6-6 and TRBJ2-7, with D possibly matching TRBD1 (6 bases). There are 14 residues in the CDR3. The germline V and J ends were trimmed by 2 bases and 5 bases, with 13 bases remaining between them. The V gene's germline CDR1 is MNHNY and CDR2 SVGAGI (reference sequence). The CDR3 DNA reads TGTGCCAGCAGTTACGGCAGGGGTAGTGACGAGCAGTACTTC. Translating gives CASSYGRGSDEQYF.

This clonotype was picked up a small number of times. This beta chain represents an off-target read in a library built for alpha chains; its size is of limited meaning. CDR3 DNA sequence: TGTGCCAGCAGCCACGAGGGGAGGGCACACAGATACAATGAGCAGTTCTTC. This translates into CASSHEGRAHRYNEQFF. This chain joins TRBV14 and TRBJ2-1, with 7 bases that match TRBD2. The CDR3 sequence is 17 residues long. The junction had 12 bases not matched to a gene; V was cut back by 3 bases and J by 4 bases. From germline, CDR1 is SGHDN and CDR2 FVKESK.

In this sample, this clonotype turned up a few times. The library was built for alpha chains, so this beta chain is an off-target read and its size means little. The chain couples TRBV11-2 to TRBJ2-3, with 8 bases that match TRBD1. Germline CDR1 reads SGHAT; CDR2 reads FQNNGV. The CDR3 totals 17 residues. V lost 5 bases to trimming and J lost 5 bases; unmatched junction nucleotides: 15. DNA of the CDR3: TGTGCCAGCAGCCGATTTGGTGGGCAGGGGGCCAAAGATACGCAGTATTTT. Translating gives CASSRFGGQGAKDTQYF.

About this clonotype itself: This beta chain appears as a stray read in a library generated for alpha chains; its size is not informative. The rearrangement joins TRBV18 to TRBJ2-3, with unresolved D. The CDR3 is 13 amino acids. The V gene lost 4 bases and the J gene lost 4 bases, with 9 bases spanning the gap. In germline, CDR1 is KGHSH, CDR2 LQKENI. The CDR3 reads CASSLPPSDTQYF. CDR3 bases: TGTGCCAGCTCACTTCCCCCGTCAGATACGCAGTATTTT.

As concerns this clonotype: As an off-target read in a library built for alpha chains, this beta chain has a frequency of little significance. The chain's CDR3 is CSARDGGRTYNEQFF. The CDR3 DNA follows: TGCAGTGCTAGAGATGGGGGGCGTACCTACAATGAGCAGTTCTTC. J is TRBJ2-1 and V is TRBV20-1; D may match TRBD1 or TRBD2 (6 bases each). Germline V lookup: CDR1 DFQATT, CDR2 SNEGSKA (reference sequence). The CDR3 contains 15 residues. V was shortened by 0 bases and J by 2 bases, with 11 bases between the two germline ends.

Concerning this clonotype itself: This beta chain slipped into a library made for alpha chains as a stray read, so its size is not meaningful. This CDR3 is CASSPYRDSVPYNEQFF. The DNA of the CDR3 is TGTGCCAGCAGCCCCTACCGGGACTCCGTTCCCTACAATGAGCAGTTCTTC. This chain links TRBV21-1 with TRBJ2-1; the listed D gene, TRBD2, was not tested against the DNA. TRBV21-1 has pseudogene status. The CDR3 sequence is 17 residues long.

This clonotype was counted between two and nine times. This beta chain was picked up by a library intended for alpha chains and is off target, so its count carries little meaning. This chain uses TRBV4-3 with TRBJ1-2, with 7 nucleotides matching TRBD1. V shed 0 bases, J shed 4 bases, and the junction held 8 bases outside the gene matches. Looked up from germline, CDR1 is LGHNA and CDR2 is YSLEER. The CDR3 sequence is 16 residues long. The CDR3 is CASSQDYQRDSYGYTF. In nucleotides, the CDR3 is TGCGCCAGCAGCCAAGATTATCAGCGGGACAGCTATGGCTACACCTTC.